These 22 T cell receptor beta chains share one sample of origin, sequenced in a study of Ad26.COV2.S vaccination and SARS-CoV-2 variants. Sequencing was performed with immunoSEQ multiplex PCR; in TCRdb, only in-frame clones are kept and a portion is missing. The sample carries roughly 320,000 clones, around 84% recorded once. The treatment: roughly 18 received Ad26.COV2.S at low or high dose, single or two shots; several received placebo; per-sample allocation not given. Sampling happened 63 days after the first vaccine or placebo injection. The specimen was peripheral blood, collected in a trial of Ad26.COV2.S vaccine versus placebo. The receptors were sampled from a person between 18 and 60 years old who received the Ad26.COV2.S COVID-19 vaccine or a placebo.

The genes are TRBV6-2 or TRBV6-3 and TRBJ2-3; 9 bases match TRBD1. After removal of 5 bases from V and 2 bases from J, the junction contained 2 bases not matched to a gene. This CDR3 region has 14 residues. Germline assignment: CDR1 MNHEY and CDR2 SVGEGT. CDR3 sequence reads: CASSGTGHTDTQYF. The CDR3 DNA sequence: TGTGCCAGCAGTGGGACAGGGCACACAGATACGCAGTATTTT.

V and J are TRBV5-6 and TRBJ1-1; weak D call: TRBD1 (5 bases). V shed 7 bases and J shed 7 bases, with 17 bases lying between them. The CDR3 extends over 13 amino acids. Germline V CDR1 and CDR2: SGHDT, YYEEEE. CDR3 DNA: TGTGCCAGCCTGCAGGGCCTCCAGGATGAAGCTTTCTTT. Protein product: CASLQGLQDEAFF. Filled out from reference TRBV5-6 and TRBJ1-1, the complete variable domain reads DAGVTQSPTHLIKTRGQQVTLRCSPKSGHDTVSWYQQALGQGPQFIFQYYEEEERQRGNFPDRFSGHQFPNYSSELNVNALLLGDSALYLCASLQGLQDEAFFGQGTRLTVV.

This chain links TRBV28 with TRBJ1-2; D remains ambiguous. This CDR3 spans 11 amino acids. The V and J ends lost 11 bases and 6 bases respectively, with 13 bases between them. Germline values: CDR1 MDHEN, CDR2 SYDVKM. The CDR3 is CASHLPNGYTF. The DNA of the CDR3 is TGTGCCTCACACCTCCCAAATGGCTACACCTTC.

The chain carries TRBV6-5 and TRBJ2-4; TRBD1 aligns across 7 bases. Germline CDR1 is MNHEY and CDR2 is SVGAGI. The CDR3 is 15 amino acids. The junction had 6 bases not matched to a gene; V was cut back by 6 bases and J by 1 base. This CDR3 reads CASRRGPGAKNIQYF. The CDR3 DNA follows: TGTGCCAGCAGGAGGGGGCCGGGGGCCAAAAACATTCAGTACTTC.

The chain employs TRBV5-8 and TRBJ2-5, with 13 bases aligning to TRBD2. CDR1 SGHTS and CDR2 YDEGEE come from the germline V gene. The ends lost 4 bases at V and 4 bases at J; junction bases unmatched: 10. CDR3 length: 17 residues. This CDR3 reads CASSLLAGGRSRETQYF. CDR3 sequence (DNA): TGTGCCAGCAGCCTACTAGCGGGGGGGCGGTCAAGAGAGACCCAGTACTTC.

This clone was counted only a few times. The chain employs TRBV2 and TRBJ2-3; TRBD1 aligns across 7 bases. With 5 bases clipped from V and 2 bases from J, the junction kept 7 bases outside the gene matches. Germline-derived CDR1 and CDR2 are SNHLY and FYNNEI. The CDR3 is 15 residues long. CDR3 sequence: CASSRGQVFTDTQYF. As DNA, the CDR3 is TGTGCCAGCAGTAGAGGACAGGTCTTCACAGATACGCAGTATTTT.

This chain joins TRBV2 and TRBJ2-2; D gene uncertain. Germline V gives CDR1 SNHLY, CDR2 FYNNEI. Trimming shortened V by 6 bases and J by 1 base, and 9 bases separated the two germline ends. The CDR3 totals 14 residues. Written as DNA, the CDR3 is TGTGCCAGCAGGGTGGAACAGAACACCGGGGAGCTGTTTTTT. It yields the protein CASRVEQNTGELFF.

This clone came up once. V is TRBV2 and J is TRBJ2-5; tentative D call: TRBD1 (6 bases). This CDR3 is 13 amino acids long. CDR1 and CDR2 (germline): SNHLY, FYNNEI. Trimming took 7 bases from V and 4 from J, leaving 13 bases between them. The CDR3 DNA reads as TGTGCCAGCATTGCGAGCAGGGGAGAGACCCAGTACTTC. This sequence encodes CASIASRGETQYF.

This chain joins TRBV18 and TRBJ2-1, with D perhaps TRBD1 (6 bases). The V end lost 2 bases, the J end lost 8 bases, and 10 bases lay between the germline ends. Germline lookup yields CDR1 KGHSH and CDR2 LQKENI. There are 13 residues in the CDR3. CDR3 coding DNA: TGTGCCAGCTCACCAAACAGGGACGATGAGCAGTTCTTC. Amino acids: CASSPNRDDEQFF.

The chain recombines TRBV9 with TRBJ1-1, with 10 nucleotides matching TRBD1. CDR1 and CDR2 (germline): SGDLS, YYNGEE. J lost 3 bases, V lost 3 bases, and 2 bases had no gene match. The CDR3 totals 14 residues. In DNA, the CDR3 is TGTGCCAGCAGCGCTGGGACAGGGGACACTGAAGCTTTCTTT. Translated: CASSAGTGDTEAFF.

This clone was picked up one time. This chain links TRBV19 with TRBJ2-7; D is undetermined. The CDR3 extends over 12 amino acids. Germline-derived CDR1 and CDR2 are LNHDA and SQIVND (reference sequence). V was cut by 10 bases and J by 2 bases, with 12 bases left in between. CDR3 region: CATSGPAYEQYF. CDR3 in DNA: TGTGCCACCTCAGGTCCGGCCTACGAGCAGTACTTC.

For this clone: The sample contains more than one DNA sequence encoding this CDR3. The chain's CDR3 is CASSAQGGNQPQHF. As DNA, the CDR3 is TGTGCCAGCAGCGCCCAGGGAGGCAATCAGCCCCAGCATTTT. V gene TRBV7-2 combines with J gene TRBJ1-5; a possible D gene is TRBD1 (5 bases). This CDR3 contains 14 residues. Germline values: CDR1 SGHTA, CDR2 FQGNSA. Trimming pared 5 bases from V and 2 bases from J, leaving 10 bases between. Together with reference TRBV7-2 and TRBJ1-5, the CDR3 gives the full variable domain: GAGVSQSPSNKVTEKGKDVELRCDPISGHTALYWYRQSLGQGLEFLIYFQGNSAPDKSGLPSDRFSAERTGGSVSTLTIQRTQQEDSAVYLCASSAQGGNQPQHFGDGTRLSIL.

This chain uses TRBV3-1 (or the pseudogene TRBV3-2) with TRBJ2-5, with 8 bases lining up with TRBD1. Germline trimming cut 4 bases from V and 2 bases from J; bases unmatched to any gene: 6. Looked up from germline, CDR1 is LGHDT and CDR2 is YNNKEL (reference sequence). This CDR3 has 15 residues. CDR3 loop: CASSPRDRRQETQYF. The CDR3, as DNA: TGTGCCAGCAGCCCTCGGGACAGGAGGCAAGAGACCCAGTACTTC.

This sequence joins TRBV7-3 and TRBJ2-5; D not certain. CDR1 and CDR2 from the germline V gene are SGHTA and FQGTGA. This CDR3 spans 11 amino acids. V was cut by 4 bases and J by 4 bases, with 4 bases left in between. The CDR3 DNA sequence: TGTGCCAGCAGCTCCGGAGAGACCCAGTACTTC. It translates to CASSSGETQYF.

This rearrangement joins TRBV7-2 to TRBJ2-1; no definite D call. Germline V gene lookup returns CDR1 SGHTA and CDR2 FQGNSA. Trimming shortened V by 3 bases and J by 0 bases, and 6 bases separated the two germline ends. The CDR3 is made up of 14 amino acids. DNA of the CDR3: TGTGCCAGCAGCTTCAGTAGCTCCTACAATGAGCAGTTCTTC. Translated: CASSFSSSYNEQFF.

The chain couples TRBV7-2 to TRBJ2-4; perhaps TRBD2 as D (6 bases). CDR1 SGHTA and CDR2 FQGNSA come from the germline V gene. The CDR3 runs to 14 residues. V gave up 3 bases and J gave up 3 bases, with 9 bases separating them. CDR3 bases: TGTGCCAGCAGCTTTGGCGGGAACAAAAACATTCAGTACTTC. This encodes CASSFGGNKNIQYF.

The V call is TRBV7-2, the J call TRBJ2-3; 7 nucleotides line up with TRBD1. The CDR3 is 15 amino acids. The ends lost 5 bases at V and 4 bases at J; junction bases unmatched: 9. Germline V gives CDR1 SGHTA, CDR2 FQGNSA. CDR3 sequence: CASSQGKGGADTQYF. The CDR3 nucleotides are TGTGCCAGCAGCCAAGGGAAAGGGGGCGCAGATACGCAGTATTTT.

The J gene is TRBJ1-1, the V gene TRBV19; the D is unclear. The CDR3 is 13 amino acids. The germline V gene encodes CDR1 LNHDA and CDR2 SQIVND (reference sequence). The germline V and J ends were trimmed by 10 bases and 8 bases, with 20 bases remaining between them. The CDR3 sequence: CATIASGWSEAFF. CDR3 nucleotide sequence: TGTGCCACCATAGCTTCTGGGTGGTCGGAAGCTTTCTTT.

This clone was recorded only once. The genes are TRBV5-1 and TRBJ2-2; 9 bases fit TRBD1. V dropped 1 base and J dropped 7; count of bases not matched to a gene: 14. This CDR3 comprises 18 residues. Germline lookup yields CDR1 SGHRS and CDR2 YFSETQ. In DNA, the CDR3 is TGCGCCAGCAGCTTGCCGTGGACAGGGGCCACACGGGGCGGGGAGCTGTTTTTT. The encoded protein is CASSLPWTGATRGGELFF.

The J gene is TRBJ2-2, the V gene TRBV30; D possibly corresponds to TRBD2 (6 bases). The V gene lost 6 bases and the J gene lost 4 bases, with 21 bases spanning the gap. CDR1 and CDR2 (germline): GTSNPN, SVGIG (reference sequence). This CDR3 comprises 16 residues. The CDR3 DNA reads as TGTGCCTGCCATACCAGTAGGCTAGCGTTCACCGGGGAGCTGTTTTTT. Translation: CACHTSRLAFTGELFF. The full variable domain, rest sourced from reference TRBV30 and TRBJ2-2, is SQTIHQWPATLVQPVGSPLSLECTVEGTSNPNLYWYRQAAGRGLQLLFYSVGIGQISSEVPQNLSASRPQDRQFILSSKKLLLSDSGFYLCACHTSRLAFTGELFFGEGSRLTVL.

The chain employs TRBV11-2 and TRBJ1-6, with D uncertain. Trimming shortened V by 4 bases and J by 10 bases, and 8 bases separated the two germline ends. CDR3 length equals 12 residues. Germline lookup yields CDR1 SGHAT and CDR2 FQNNGV. The CDR3 loop is CASSSVGSPLHF. The CDR3 nucleotides are TGTGCCAGCAGCTCCGTTGGATCACCCCTCCACTTT.

This clone was observed at least ten times. The chain is built from TRBV6-2 or TRBV6-3 and TRBJ2-3; 10 bases agree with TRBD2. Germline lookup yields CDR1 MNHEY and CDR2 SVGEGT. The CDR3 has 14 residues. J lost 2 bases, V lost 5 bases, and 1 base had no gene match. The CDR3 DNA reads TGTGCCAGCAGTAGCGGGGGGGCCACAGATACGCAGTATTTT. Encoded protein: CASSSGGATDTQYF.